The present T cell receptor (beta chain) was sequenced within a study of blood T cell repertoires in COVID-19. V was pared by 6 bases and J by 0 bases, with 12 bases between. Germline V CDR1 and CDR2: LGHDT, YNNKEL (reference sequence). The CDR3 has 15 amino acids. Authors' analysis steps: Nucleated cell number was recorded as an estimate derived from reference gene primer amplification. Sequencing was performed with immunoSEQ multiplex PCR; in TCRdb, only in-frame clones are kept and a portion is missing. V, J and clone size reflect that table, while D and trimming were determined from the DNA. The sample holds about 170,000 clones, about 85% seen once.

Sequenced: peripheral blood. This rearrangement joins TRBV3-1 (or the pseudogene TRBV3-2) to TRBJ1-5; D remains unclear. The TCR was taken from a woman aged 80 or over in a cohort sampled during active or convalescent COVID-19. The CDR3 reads CASSQTFNSNQPQHF. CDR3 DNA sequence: TGTGCCAGCAGTCAGACATTCAATAGCAATCAGCCCCAGCATTTT.